This TCR beta chain was captured by sequencing in a study of T-cell reconstitution after alpha-beta-depleted transplantation in children. Trimming took off 7 bases at V and 6 bases at J, with 7 bases between the two ends. CDR3 length: 11 amino acids. The germline gives CDR1 MNHEY, CDR2 SVGEGT. For this clonotype: Its antigen is still unknown.

Preparation of the TCRbeta library involved a method that used unique molecular identifiers. TCRdb recomputed calls from the PCR reads with MiXCR, one row per CDR3 protein. The sample shows about 250,000 distinct CDR3 sequences, 20% to 30% of them seen only once. Overall study results and limits: Diversity and T-cell counts at one year after transplant derived mostly from new T cells.

The sequencing used PBMCs, mostly from graft donor cells, collected 360 days after TCRalphabeta/CD19-depleted stem cell transplant. The sequence derives from a female patient aged 2-15 years who had a stem cell transplant for congenital amegakaryocytic thrombocytopenia, so the T cells may come from the graft donor. V is TRBV6-2 or TRBV6-3 and J is TRBJ2-1; possibly TRBD2 for D (6 bases). CDR3 nucleotides: TGTGCCAGCACCGGGGGCAATGAGCAGTTCTTC. Translating it yields CASTGGNEQFF.